Below, 17 T cell receptor beta chains from the same sample are listed, as sequenced in a study of blood T cells in healthy people across ages. A sample-barcoded 5' primer and a J-beta primer mix were used in a second PCR of roughly 7 to 11 cycles. MiXCR, applied by TCRdb to the 5' RACE reads, yields one record per CDR3 protein. The sample records about 1.4 million distinct CDR3 sequences, roughly 59% being singletons. The sequencing sample was made of blood. Receptor source: a man aged 18-30 years in good health.

V gene TRBV7-9 combines with J gene TRBJ1-3; D gene ambiguous. Germline lookup yields CDR1 SEHNR and CDR2 FQNEAQ (reference sequence). The V gene lost 1 base and the J gene lost 0 bases, with 4 bases spanning the gap. The CDR3 runs 14 residues. The chain's CDR3 is CASSLGNSGNTIYF. DNA for the CDR3: TGTGCCAGCAGCTTAGGGAACTCTGGAAACACCATATATTTT.

This chain connects TRBV28 to TRBJ2-1, with 8 bases that match TRBD2. From germline, CDR1 is MDHEN and CDR2 SYDVKM. Trimming at V came to 3 bases and at J to 1 base, leaving 17 bases not matched to a gene. The CDR3 extends over 20 amino acids. The CDR3 DNA sequence: TGTGCCAGCAGTTTGCCATGGTGGCGGGGGGCCCCCGGGTCCTACAATGAGCAGTTCTTC. This codes for CASSLPWWRGAPGSYNEQFF.

The chain carries TRBV7-2 and TRBJ2-7; TRBD2 aligns across 8 bases. CDR1 is SGHTA and CDR2 is FQGNSA in the germline V gene. The length of the CDR3 is 14 residues. J was trimmed by 0 bases and V by 7 bases; bases with no gene match: 5. The CDR3: CASTLSGGSYEQYF. CDR3 nucleotide sequence: TGTGCCAGCACCTTGAGCGGGGGCTCCTACGAGCAGTACTTC. The variable domain in full, with the rest retrieved from reference TRBV7-2 and TRBJ2-7, is GAGVSQSPSNKVTEKGKDVELRCDPISGHTALYWYRQSLGQGLEFLIYFQGNSAPDKSGLPSDRFSAERTGGSVSTLTIQRTQQEDSAVYLCASTLSGGSYEQYFGPGTRLTVT.

V gene TRBV29-1 combines with J gene TRBJ2-5, with unresolved D. Looked up from germline, CDR1 is SQVTM and CDR2 is ANQGSEA. The CDR3 covers 15 residues. Trimming pared 2 bases from V and 1 base from J, leaving 14 bases between. The CDR3 is CSVEISVGTQETQYF. CDR3 in DNA: TGCAGCGTTGAAATATCTGTAGGAACCCAAGAGACCCAGTACTTC.

The genes are TRBV7-9 and TRBJ2-3, with D perhaps matching TRBD2 (6 bases). CDR1 is SEHNR, CDR2 FQNEAQ, per germline (reference sequence). This CDR3 has 16 residues. Trimming removed 4 bases at V and 2 bases at J, with 16 bases between. Here the CDR3 reads CASSSRTGTDTDTQYF. The DNA of the CDR3 is TGTGCCAGCAGCTCTAGAACCGGGACTGACACAGATACGCAGTATTTT.

This chain joins TRBV6-6 and TRBJ2-3, with 8 bases matching TRBD2. The J segment lost 2 bases and the V segment lost 6 bases, leaving 10 bases of the junction unmatched. Germline V lookup: CDR1 MNHNY, CDR2 SVGAGI (reference sequence). The CDR3 is made up of 16 amino acids. CDR3 DNA sequence: TGTGCCAGCAGCGGGAGGGGGAAAGAGAACACAGATACGCAGTATTTT. Its translation: CASSGRGKENTDTQYF.

The chain has TRBV10-3 and TRBJ1-6; D unclear. CDR1 is ENHRY and CDR2 is SYGVKD in the germline V gene. V was trimmed by 2 bases and J by 0 bases, leaving 8 bases between them. The CDR3 runs 16 residues. The CDR3 loop reads CAISELDPSYNSPLHF. The CDR3 DNA is TGTGCCATCAGTGAGCTGGATCCCTCCTATAATTCACCCCTCCACTTT.

The J gene is TRBJ1-4, the V gene TRBV25-1; D gene ambiguous. Deletions cut 2 bases from V and 10 bases from J, with 14 bases between. The CDR3 is 14 amino acids. Germline loops: CDR1 MGHDK, CDR2 SYGVNS. The CDR3 nucleotides read TGTGCCAGCAGTGAAACGGCCCACTCGGGAAAACTGTTTTTT. This codes for CASSETAHSGKLFF.

Only a few counts were recorded for this clonotype. The genes are TRBV7-2 and TRBJ2-5; 10 bases are a match to TRBD2. V shed 2 bases and J 1 base; nucleotides not matched to a gene: 4. Germline V gene sequence: CDR1 SGHTA, CDR2 FQGNSA. The CDR3 runs 16 residues. CDR3 sequence: CASSLSIAGGQETQYF. For the CDR3, the DNA is TGTGCCAGCAGCTTAAGTATAGCGGGGGGCCAAGAGACCCAGTACTTC.

The rearrangement joins TRBV6-2 or TRBV6-3 to TRBJ2-5, with D unclear. V was trimmed by 0 bases and J by 5 bases, leaving 13 bases between them. Germline V gene data show CDR1 as MNHEY and CDR2 as SVGEGT. The CDR3 consists of 15 residues. In DNA, the CDR3 is TGTGCCAGCAGTTACTCCCGGCCGTCCCGGGAGACCCAGTACTTC. This encodes CASSYSRPSRETQYF.

The rearrangement uses TRBV6-1 and TRBJ1-2; TRBD1 is a possible D gene (5 bases). CDR1 is MNHNS and CDR2 is SASEGT in the germline V gene. Trimming cost V 3 bases and J 4 bases, with 18 bases left between them. The CDR3 is made up of 16 amino acids. In DNA form, the CDR3 reads TGTGCCAGCAGTGAGGGGGGGTCCCGTGTCCCCTATGGCTACACCTTC. It encodes CASSEGGSRVPYGYTF.

The genes are TRBV7-9 and TRBJ2-5; 7 bases match TRBD1. The germline V gene has CDR1 SEHNR and CDR2 FQNEAQ (reference sequence). The CDR3 extends over 15 amino acids. The J segment lost 4 bases and the V segment lost 3 bases, leaving 8 bases of the junction unmatched. The CDR3 DNA follows: TGTGCCAGCAGCTTCGAAAACAGGGGCAGAGAGACCCAGTACTTC. This sequence encodes CASSFENRGRETQYF.

This clonotype was seen a handful of times. This chain uses TRBV15 with TRBJ2-7; 8 bases match TRBD2. V lost 5 bases and J lost 4; bases outside the gene matches: 7. Germline V lookup: CDR1 LNHNV, CDR2 YYDKDF (reference sequence). CDR3 length: 14 amino acids. CDR3 coding DNA: TGTGCCACCAGCCCGGGACTAGATGGGTACGAGCAGTACTTC. Encoded protein: CATSPGLDGYEQYF. Full variable domain (missing parts from reference TRBV15 and TRBJ2-7): DAMVIQNPRYQVTQFGKPVTLSCSQTLNHNVMYWYQQKSSQAPKLLFHYYDKDFNNEADTPDNFQSRRPNTSFCFLDIRSPGLGDTAMYLCATSPGLDGYEQYFGPGTRLTVT.

The genes are TRBV6-1 and TRBJ2-3, with D possibly TRBD2 on 5 matching bases. CDR1 is MNHNS and CDR2 is SASEGT in the germline V gene. This CDR3 contains 15 residues. The V gene lost 3 bases and the J gene lost 5 bases, with 15 bases spanning the gap. The CDR3 DNA reads TGTGCCAGCAGTGATGTCGGGAAAAGAGGAGATACGCAGTATTTT. Amino acids: CASSDVGKRGDTQYF.

V usage is TRBV29-1 and J usage is TRBJ2-5; 8 nucleotides align to TRBD2. The CDR3 is 15 residues long. V gave up 4 bases and J gave up 11 bases; unmatched junction bases: 18. The germline gives CDR1 SQVTM, CDR2 ANQGSEA. CDR3 loop: CSVVYGGGSYNEQYF. As DNA, the CDR3 is TGCAGCGTTGTTTACGGGGGGGGCTCCTACAATGAGCAGTACTTC.

J is TRBJ2-1 and V is TRBV5-1, with 7 bases identical to TRBD1. This CDR3 has 14 amino acids. J gave up 0 bases and V 6 bases, and 3 bases lay outside the gene matches. Germline CDR1 reads SGHRS; CDR2 reads YFSETQ. Here the CDR3 DNA reads TGCGCCAGCAAAGGGGGCCCCTCCTACAATGAGCAGTTCTTC. Translation gives CASKGGPSYNEQFF.

The genes are TRBV6-5 and TRBJ2-5; perhaps D is TRBD1 or TRBD2 (5 bases each). CDR3 size: 12 residues. Germline CDR1 and CDR2: MNHEY and SVGAGI. Trimming removed 6 bases from V and 5 bases from J, with 10 bases in between. CDR3 sequence reads: CASRGTGETQYF. The CDR3 nucleotides are TGTGCCAGCAGGGGGACGGGGGAGACCCAGTACTTC.